Below are 9 T cell receptor beta chains sequenced from a single sample in a study of T cell responses to AZD1222 COVID-19 vaccine. This table comes from immunoSEQ multiplex PCR, and its TCRdb copy is limited to in-frame clones, with some not included. The sample lists 75,000 to 85,000 clones; around nine tenths were seen once. Material: peripheral blood, obtained 28 days after the second AZD1222 dose. The receptor source for this set is an adult who received the AZD1222 COVID-19 vaccine.

In the case of this clone: Distinct nucleotide sequences in the sample also encode this CDR3. The chain has TRBV2 and TRBJ1-1; no clear D gene. The CDR3 is 13 amino acids. V was cut by 5 bases and J by 0 bases, with 7 bases left in between. Germline loops: CDR1 SNHLY, CDR2 FYNNEI. The CDR3 DNA follows: TGTGCCAGCAGTTCGGACGTGAACACTGAAGCTTTCTTT. It yields the protein CASSSDVNTEAFF.

The rearrangement uses TRBV4-2 and TRBJ1-1, with D tentatively TRBD1 (6 bases). Trimming cost V 0 bases and J 4 bases, with 15 bases left between them. Germline loops: CDR1 LGHNA, CDR2 YNFKEQ. The CDR3 loop spans 16 amino acids. The CDR3 sequence is CASSQEGNGGGTEAFF. The CDR3 DNA sequence: TGTGCCAGCAGCCAAGAAGGAAACGGAGGGGGCACTGAAGCTTTCTTT.

The V and J genes are TRBV3-1 (or the pseudogene TRBV3-2) and TRBJ2-2, with D perhaps matching TRBD2 (6 bases). CDR1 and CDR2 from the germline V gene are LGHDT and YNNKEL (reference sequence). The CDR3 spans 13 residues. V lost 1 base and J 6 bases, leaving 6 bases between the germline ends. The CDR3 region has the DNA TGTGCCAGCAGCCAAGGGGGGGCCGGGGAGCTGTTTTTT. This codes for CASSQGGAGELFF.

The chain recombines TRBV7-3 with TRBJ2-5; 7 nucleotides line up with TRBD1. CDR1 and CDR2 from the germline V gene are SGHTA and FQGTGA. V gave up 2 bases and J gave up 2 bases; unmatched junction bases: 8. The CDR3 contains 16 residues. CDR3 protein: CASSLYAGGIQETQYF. The CDR3 DNA sequence: TGTGCCAGCAGCTTATATGCAGGGGGAATTCAAGAGACCCAGTACTTC.

The DNA for the CDR3 is TGTGCCAGCAGCTTAGGTGGGACAGGTCCCTACGAGCAGTACTTC. As protein: CASSLGGTGPYEQYF. The gene calls are TRBV11-2 and TRBJ2-7; 8 positions match TRBD1. CDR3 length: 15 amino acids. The germline V gene has CDR1 SGHAT and CDR2 FQNNGV. V lost 1 base to trimming and J lost 2 bases; unmatched junction nucleotides: 4.

The genes are TRBV12-5 and TRBJ1-1, with D uncertain. This CDR3 has 15 amino acids. Trimming took off 2 bases at V and 6 bases at J, with 16 bases between the two ends. Germline V gene data show CDR1 as LGHNT and CDR2 as FRNRAP. The CDR3 reads CASGLNSWGRSEAFF. CDR3 DNA sequence: TGTGCTAGTGGTTTGAACAGTTGGGGTAGGTCTGAAGCTTTCTTT.

The chain carries TRBV18 and TRBJ2-1; 7 positions agree with TRBD2. The CDR3 is made up of 13 amino acids. With V trimmed by 3 bases and J by 10 bases, 6 bases remained unmatched. Germline V gives CDR1 KGHSH, CDR2 LQKENI. The CDR3 region is CASSPRPAGEQFF. DNA of the CDR3: TGTGCCAGCTCACCTCGGCCAGCGGGGGAGCAGTTCTTC.

This chain links TRBV7-6 with TRBJ2-3; 9 bases align to TRBD1. Germline assignment: CDR1 SGHVS and CDR2 FNYEAQ. The CDR3 is 15 amino acids. V was pared by 4 bases and J by 0 bases, with 2 bases of the junction left unmatched. CDR3 in DNA: TGTGCCAGCAGCTCGACAGGGGGGAGCACAGATACGCAGTATTTT. Protein: CASSSTGGSTDTQYF.

In its sample, this clone was seen once. The J gene is TRBJ2-7, the V gene TRBV6-6; 8 nucleotides agree with TRBD1. The germline V gene encodes CDR1 MNHNY and CDR2 SVGAGI (reference sequence). The CDR3 totals 15 residues. V shed 6 bases, J shed 4 bases, and the junction held 11 bases outside the gene matches. In nucleotides, the CDR3 is TGTGCCAGCAGCCCCGGGACAGGCTCACTATACGAGCAGTACTTC. Amino acids: CASSPGTGSLYEQYF.